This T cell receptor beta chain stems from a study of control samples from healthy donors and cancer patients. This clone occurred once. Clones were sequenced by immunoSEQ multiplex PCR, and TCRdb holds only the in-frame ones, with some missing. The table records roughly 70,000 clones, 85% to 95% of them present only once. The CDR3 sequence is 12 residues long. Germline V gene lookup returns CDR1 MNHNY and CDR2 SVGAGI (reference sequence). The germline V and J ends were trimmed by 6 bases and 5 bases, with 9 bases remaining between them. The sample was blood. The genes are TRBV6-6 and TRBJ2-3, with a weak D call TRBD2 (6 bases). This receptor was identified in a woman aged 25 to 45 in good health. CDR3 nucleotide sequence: TGTGCCAGCAGGGGTAGCGGAGATACGCAGTATTTT. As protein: CASRGSGDTQYF.